Listed below are T cell receptor beta chains from one sample, sequenced in a study of beta chain features in type 1 diabetes. TCRdb's copy holds only in-frame clones and misses some; the assay was immunoSEQ multiplex PCR. The sample lists around 150,000 clones; roughly 8.1% were seen once. Sequencing was performed on central memory CD4+ T cells from blood. The receptor set was obtained from a young man in good health. CDR3s include the opening cysteine and the closing phenylalanine or tryptophan. Each record gives: J gene, V gene, CDR3 protein.

TRBJ2-1 | TRBV7-2 | CASSLGVASGSNEQFF
TRBJ1-6 | TRBV5-1 | CASSLGGGVANSPLHF
TRBJ1-1 | TRBV5-1 | CASSLGQGATAGEAFF
TRBJ1-2 | TRBV25-1 | CASRAGTGNYGYTF
TRBJ2-5 | TRBV7-2 | CASRGESETQYF
TRBJ1-3 | TRBV5-1 | CASSPNGRGAGNTIYF
TRBJ1-4 | TRBV29-1 | CSAAAATNEKLFF
TRBJ1-2 | TRBV9 | CASSPWGRATEGYTF
TRBJ2-3 | TRBV18 | CASSPVRGGTDTQYF
TRBJ1-2 | TRBV4-3 | CASSQDRGTVYGGGYGYTF
TRBJ2-5 | TRBV7-2 | CASSPNAGFQETQYF
TRBJ1-5 | TRBV21-1 | CASRSCEPQHF
NA | TRBV2 | CASRALAEFHYEQYF
TRBJ1-2 | TRBV4-3 | CASSQAPPSGYGYTF
TRBJ2-5 | TRBV6-1 | CASSRTGLLETQYF
TRBJ2-7 | TRBV28 | CASSGPGDNGYF
TRBJ1-2 | TRBV7-2 | CASSATGGNYGYTF
TRBJ1-3 | TRBV11-2 | CASSPGVSGNTIYF
TRBJ2-5 | TRBV9 | CASSSYGEAEETQYF
TRBJ2-7 | TRBV29-1 | CSVDPGHEQYF
TRBJ1-5 | TRBV2 | CASLRDREFQPQHF
TRBJ1-4 | TRBV5-4 | CASSHKGAGYEKLFF
TRBJ2-3 | TRBV7-2 | CASSTGHNSDTQYF
TRBJ2-2 | TRBV15 | CATKTGIDTGELFF
TRBJ2-7 | TRBV28 | CASTFGAGAYEQYF
TRBJ2-7 | TRBV28 | CASSLVTAWSSYEQYF
TRBJ1-2 | TRBV5-1 | CASSFGGVRDYGYTF